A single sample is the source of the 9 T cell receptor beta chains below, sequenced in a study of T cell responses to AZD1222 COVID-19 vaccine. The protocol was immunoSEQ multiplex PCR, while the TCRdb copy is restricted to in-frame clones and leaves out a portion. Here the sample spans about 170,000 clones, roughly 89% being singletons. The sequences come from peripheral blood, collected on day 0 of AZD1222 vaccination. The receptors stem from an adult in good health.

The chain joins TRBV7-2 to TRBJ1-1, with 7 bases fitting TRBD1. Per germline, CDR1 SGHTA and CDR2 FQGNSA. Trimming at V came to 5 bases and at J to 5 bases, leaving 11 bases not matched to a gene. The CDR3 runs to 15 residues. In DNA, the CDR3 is TGTGCCAGCAGCCTCACCTCCTCAGGGGGAACTGAAGCTTTCTTT. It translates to CASSLTSSGGTEAFF.

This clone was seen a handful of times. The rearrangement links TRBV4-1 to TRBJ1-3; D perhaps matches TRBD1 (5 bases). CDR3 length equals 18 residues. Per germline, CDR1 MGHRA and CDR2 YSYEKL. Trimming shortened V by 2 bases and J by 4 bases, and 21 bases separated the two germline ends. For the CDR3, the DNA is TGCGCCAGCAGCCAACCACCCCCGCGGGGCCGTTTGGGAAACACCATATATTTT. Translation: CASSQPPPRGRLGNTIYF.

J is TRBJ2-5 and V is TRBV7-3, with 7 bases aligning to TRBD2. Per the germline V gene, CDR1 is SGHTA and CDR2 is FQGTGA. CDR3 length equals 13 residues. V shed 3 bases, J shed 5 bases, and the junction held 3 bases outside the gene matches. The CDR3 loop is CASSFGGGETQYF. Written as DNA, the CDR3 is TGTGCCAGCAGCTTTGGGGGAGGGGAGACCCAGTACTTC.

The CDR3, as DNA: TGTGCCAGCAGTTTAGGGGAATCCTACGAGCAGTACTTC. Translated, it gives CASSLGESYEQYF. The chain couples TRBV12-3 or TRBV12-4 to TRBJ2-7; no definite D call. Trimming took 1 base from V and 1 from J, leaving 5 bases between them. The CDR3 extends over 13 amino acids.

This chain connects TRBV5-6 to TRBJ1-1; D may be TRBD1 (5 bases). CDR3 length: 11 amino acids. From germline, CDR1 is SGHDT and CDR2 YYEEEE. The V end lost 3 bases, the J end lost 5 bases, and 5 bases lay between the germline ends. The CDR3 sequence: CASSYRTEAFF. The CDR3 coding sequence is TGTGCCAGCAGCTACAGGACTGAAGCTTTCTTT.

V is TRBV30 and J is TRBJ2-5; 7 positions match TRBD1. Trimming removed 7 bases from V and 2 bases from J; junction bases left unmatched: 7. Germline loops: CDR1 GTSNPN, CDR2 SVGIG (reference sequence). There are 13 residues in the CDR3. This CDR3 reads CASRTGPQETQYF. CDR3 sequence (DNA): TGTGCCTCTCGGACAGGACCTCAAGAGACCCAGTACTTC. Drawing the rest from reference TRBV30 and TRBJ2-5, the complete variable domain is SQTIHQWPATLVQPVGSPLSLECTVEGTSNPNLYWYRQAAGRGLQLLFYSVGIGQISSEVPQNLSASRPQDRQFILSSKKLLLSDSGFYLCASRTGPQETQYFGPGTRLLVL.

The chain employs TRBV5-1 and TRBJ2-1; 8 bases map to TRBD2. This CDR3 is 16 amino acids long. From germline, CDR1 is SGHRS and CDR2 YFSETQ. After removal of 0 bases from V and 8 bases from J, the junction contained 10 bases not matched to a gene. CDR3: CASSLGFREGSDEQFF. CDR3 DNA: TGCGCCAGCAGCTTGGGGTTCCGGGAGGGCTCAGATGAGCAGTTCTTC.

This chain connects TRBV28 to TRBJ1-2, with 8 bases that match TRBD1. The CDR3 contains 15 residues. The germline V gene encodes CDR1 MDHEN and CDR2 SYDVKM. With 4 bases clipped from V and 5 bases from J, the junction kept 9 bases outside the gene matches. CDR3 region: CASSWRDRPSYGYTF. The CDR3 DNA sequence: TGTGCCAGCAGTTGGAGGGACAGGCCTTCTTATGGCTACACCTTC.

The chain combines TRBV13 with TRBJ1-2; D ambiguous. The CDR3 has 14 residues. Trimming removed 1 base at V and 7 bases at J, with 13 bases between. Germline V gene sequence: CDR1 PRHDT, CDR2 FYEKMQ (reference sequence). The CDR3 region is CASSLASLNAGYTF. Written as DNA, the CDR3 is TGTGCCAGCAGCTTAGCCAGCCTCAACGCTGGCTACACCTTC.